This T cell receptor (beta chain) was identified in a study of blood T cell repertoires in COVID-19. At the level of the study: In each case, the material was cDNA or gDNA derived from T cells, B-cell-depleted T cells, or PBMCs.

The study drew participants aged roughly 18 to 89 years from approximately 25 US areas. A COVID-19 case was met by exposed participants within 2 weeks before study entry. In the authors' methods: Amplified reference gene primers provided the basis for estimating nucleated cell counts. Produced via immunoSEQ multiplex PCR; TCRdb's table is partial and in-frame only. Clone size and the V and J calls come from that table; the DNA yielded D and trimming. The sample yields 200,000 to 250,000 clones, 80% to 90% seen once. The length of the CDR3 is 13 residues. Trimming removed 0 bases from V and 6 bases from J, with 9 bases in between. The germline gives CDR1 MNHEY, CDR2 SVGAGI.

The sequenced sample was PBMCs or T cells enriched from blood (not recorded which). The sequence derives from a man between 45 and 60 years old who had been exposed to COVID-19. The chain links TRBV6-5 to TRBJ2-7, with unresolved D. CDR3 sequence (DNA): TGTGCCAGCAGTTACTCGATGGGCGTCGAGCAGTACTTC. Translation: CASSYSMGVEQYF.